One T cell receptor (beta chain) is described in this entry. The second PCR ran roughly 7 to 12 cycles with a sample-barcoded 5' primer and J-beta primers. In TCRdb, the 5' RACE reads were re-called with MiXCR into one record per CDR3 protein. This table has about 1.8 million distinct CDR3 sequences, 49% appearing once. This sample was included in a study of blood T cells in healthy people across ages. The CDR3 sequence is 15 residues long. V was pared by 5 bases and J by 0 bases, with 8 bases between. Germline V gene lookup returns CDR1 KGHSH and CDR2 LQKENI. J is TRBJ2-6 and V is TRBV18; D not certain. The receptor was isolated from a woman aged 40 to 55 in good health. The sequenced sample consisted of blood. The DNA of the CDR3 is TGTGCCAGCTCAGTCCCTCTCTCTGGGGCCAACGTCCTGACTTTC. This sequence encodes CASSVPLSGANVLTF. Together with reference TRBV18 and TRBJ2-6, the CDR3 gives the full variable domain: NAGVMQNPRHLVRRRGQEARLRCSPMKGHSHVYWYRQLPEEGLKFMVYLQKENIIDESGMPKERFSAEFPKEGPSILRIQQVVRGDSAAYFCASSVPLSGANVLTFGAGSRLTVL.